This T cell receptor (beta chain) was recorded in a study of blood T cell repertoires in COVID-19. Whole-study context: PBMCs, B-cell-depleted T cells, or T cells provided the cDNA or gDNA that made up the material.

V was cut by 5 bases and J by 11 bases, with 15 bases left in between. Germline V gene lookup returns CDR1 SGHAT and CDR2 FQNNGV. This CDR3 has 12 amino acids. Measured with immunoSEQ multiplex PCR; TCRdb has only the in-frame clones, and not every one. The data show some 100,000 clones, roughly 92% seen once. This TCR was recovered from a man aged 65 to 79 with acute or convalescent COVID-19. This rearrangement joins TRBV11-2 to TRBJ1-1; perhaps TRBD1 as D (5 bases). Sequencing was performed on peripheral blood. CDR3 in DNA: TGTGCCAGCAGCCCCCGTGGGGCTGTGGCTTTCTTT. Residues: CASSPRGAVAFF.